This T cell receptor beta chain originates from a study of cytomegalovirus exposure and HLA in healthy donors. Whole-study results and caveats: The likely explanation for a cluster of highly shared sequence variants was sequencing artifact. Immune exposure information available was restricted to CMV serostatus.

This clone was counted once. Antigen: not known. The CDR3 is made up of 15 amino acids. Germline CDR1 SGHTA, CDR2 FQGTGA. With 1 base clipped from V and 7 bases from J, the junction kept 6 bases outside the gene matches. Primers for the PCR totalled 60 Vbeta and 13 Jbeta. Using immunoSEQ multiplex PCR, the repertoire was profiled, and TCRdb retains in-frame clones only, with some absent. Of under 200,000 clones listed, about two thirds are singletons. This receptor was identified in a woman between 18 and 29 years old in good health and CMV-seropositive. The sample consisted of PBMCs. The rearrangement links TRBV7-3 to TRBJ2-1; 8 nucleotides agree with TRBD2. The CDR3 loop reads CASSLSSGGPNEQFF. The CDR3 DNA follows: TGTGCCAGCAGCTTAAGCAGCGGGGGCCCAAATGAGCAGTTCTTC.